A selection of T cell receptor beta chains follows, all from one sample in a study of T cells in Graves' hyperthyroidism and ophthalmopathy. TCRdb processed the multiplex PCR reads anew with MiXCR; each CDR3 protein has one entry. The sample consists of hundreds of thousands of distinct CDR3 sequences, approximately 14% of them appearing once. Sequencing was done on a sample of blood. These receptors were collected from a woman aged 40 to 50 with Graves' ophthalmopathy. Each CDR3 is given with its conserved first and last residue. The D gene is left open where the match is weak. Expanded clones get a size class; other rows say once, few or many, or leave the size out.

CDR3 protein	CDR3 DNA	J gene	V gene	clone size	D gene
CASRSPLSTEQYF	TGTGCCAGCCGCTCCCCCCTATCAACCGAGCAGTACTTC	TRBJ2-7	TRBV3-1	many	NA
CASSSRNWVTNTEAFF	TGTGCCAGTAGTAGTAGAAATTGGGTGACAAACACTGAAGCTTTCTTT	TRBJ1-1	TRBV19	many	NA
CASQDSYSNQPQHF	TGTGCCAGTCAGGACAGCTATAGCAATCAGCCCCAGCATTTT	TRBJ1-5	TRBV19	few	NA
CASIYLLEGTGELFF	TGTGCCAGCATTTACCTACTCGAGGGGACCGGGGAGCTGTTTTTT	TRBJ2-2	TRBV6-5	many	NA
CASSVAALGETQYF	TGTGCCAGCAGCGTAGCGGCCCTTGGGGAGACCCAGTACTTC	TRBJ2-5	TRBV9	NA	NA
CASSLMDSNQPQHF	TGTGCCAGCAGTTTGATGGATAGCAATCAGCCCCAGCATTTT	TRBJ1-5	TRBV28	many	NA
CASSQDFESEAFF	TGTGCCAGCAGCCAAGATTTTGAATCTGAAGCTTTCTTT	TRBJ1-1	TRBV14	NA	NA
CSVEGPVGALTEAFF	TGCAGCGTTGAAGGTCCCGTGGGGGCGCTCACTGAAGCTTTCTTT	TRBJ1-1	TRBV29-1	many	NA
CATGSTGGETQYF	TGTGCCACCGGGTCGACCGGCGGAGAGACCCAGTACTTC	TRBJ2-5	TRBV15	NA	NA
CASSVEGAGYRERGYTF	TGTGCCAGCAGCGTAGAGGGGGCGGGGTACAGGGAGAGAGGCTACACCTTC	TRBJ1-2	TRBV9	NA	TRBD1
CASTGGGNYGYTF	TGTGCCAGCACCGGGGGAGGTAACTATGGCTACACCTTC	TRBJ1-2	TRBV13	few	NA
CASSYFPQYSNQPQHF	TGTGCCAGCAGTTACTTCCCACAGTATAGCAATCAGCCCCAGCATTTT	TRBJ1-5	TRBV6-5	NA	NA
CASSDRGAGNTEAFF	TGTGCCAGCAGCGACAGGGGGGCAGGGAACACTGAAGCTTTCTTT	TRBJ1-1	TRBV9	many	TRBD1
CAWSPGQGDEQYF	TGTGCCTGGTCGCCGGGACAGGGCGACGAGCAGTACTTC	TRBJ2-7	TRBV30	many	TRBD1
CASSPHSGRGEYEQYF	TGTGCCAGCAGTCCGCATAGCGGGAGAGGGGAATACGAGCAGTACTTC	TRBJ2-7	TRBV28	many	TRBD2
CASSLYQETQYF	TGTGCCAGCAGCTTGTACCAAGAGACCCAGTACTTC	TRBJ2-5	TRBV7-2	many	NA
CATSDNTGGAGETQYF	TGTGCCACCAGTGACAACACAGGGGGCGCCGGAGAGACCCAGTACTTC	TRBJ2-5	TRBV24-1	few	TRBD1
CASSLGMAGTYEQYF	TGTGCCAGCAGCTTAGGAATGGCGGGAACCTACGAGCAGTACTTC	TRBJ2-7	TRBV7-8	many	NA